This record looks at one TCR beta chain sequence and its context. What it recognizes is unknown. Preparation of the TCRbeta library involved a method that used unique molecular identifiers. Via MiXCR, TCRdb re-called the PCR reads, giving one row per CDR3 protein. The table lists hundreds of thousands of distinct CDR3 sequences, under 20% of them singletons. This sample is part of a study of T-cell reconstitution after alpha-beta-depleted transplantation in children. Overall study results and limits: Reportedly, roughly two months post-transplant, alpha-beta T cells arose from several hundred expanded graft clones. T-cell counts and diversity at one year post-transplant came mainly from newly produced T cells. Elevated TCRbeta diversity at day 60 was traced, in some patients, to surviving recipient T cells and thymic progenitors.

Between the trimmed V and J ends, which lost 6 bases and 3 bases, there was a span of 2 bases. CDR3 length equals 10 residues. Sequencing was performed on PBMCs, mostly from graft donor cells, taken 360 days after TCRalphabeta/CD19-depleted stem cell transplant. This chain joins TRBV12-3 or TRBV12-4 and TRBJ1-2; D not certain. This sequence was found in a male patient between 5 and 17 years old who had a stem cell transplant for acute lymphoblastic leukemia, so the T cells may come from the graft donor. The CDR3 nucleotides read TGTGCCAGCAGACACTATGGCTACACCTTC. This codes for CASRHYGYTF.